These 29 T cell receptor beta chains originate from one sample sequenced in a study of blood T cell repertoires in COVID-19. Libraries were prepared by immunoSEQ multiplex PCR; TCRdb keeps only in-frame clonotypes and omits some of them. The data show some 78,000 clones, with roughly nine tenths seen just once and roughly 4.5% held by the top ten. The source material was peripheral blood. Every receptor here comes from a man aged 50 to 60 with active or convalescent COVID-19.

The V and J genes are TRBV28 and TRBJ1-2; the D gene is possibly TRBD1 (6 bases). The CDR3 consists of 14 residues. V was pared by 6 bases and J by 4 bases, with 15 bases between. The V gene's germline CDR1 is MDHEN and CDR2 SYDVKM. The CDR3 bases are TGTGCCAGCAGCCAGGGGAATGGAGGCTATGGCTACACCTTC. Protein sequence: CASSQGNGGYGYTF.

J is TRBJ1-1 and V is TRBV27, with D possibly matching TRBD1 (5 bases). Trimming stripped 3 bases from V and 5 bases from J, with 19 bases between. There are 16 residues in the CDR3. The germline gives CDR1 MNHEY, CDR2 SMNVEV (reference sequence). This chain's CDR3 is CASSLGRGVGMTEAFF. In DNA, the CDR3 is TGTGCCAGCAGTTTGGGGCGCGGGGTGGGCATGACTGAAGCTTTCTTT.

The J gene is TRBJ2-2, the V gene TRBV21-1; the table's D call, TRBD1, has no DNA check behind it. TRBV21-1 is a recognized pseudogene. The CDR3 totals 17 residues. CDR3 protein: CASSKKKGQGAPGELFF. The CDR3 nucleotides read TGTGCCAGCAGCAAAAAGAAAGGACAGGGGGCACCCGGGGAGCTGTTTTTT.

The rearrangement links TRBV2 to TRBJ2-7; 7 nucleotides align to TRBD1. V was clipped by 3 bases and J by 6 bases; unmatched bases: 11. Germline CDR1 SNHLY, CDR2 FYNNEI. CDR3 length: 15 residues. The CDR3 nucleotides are TGTGCCAGCAGTGAGACAGGGAACATCGTATCCGAGCAGTACGTC. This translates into CASSETGNIVSEQYV.

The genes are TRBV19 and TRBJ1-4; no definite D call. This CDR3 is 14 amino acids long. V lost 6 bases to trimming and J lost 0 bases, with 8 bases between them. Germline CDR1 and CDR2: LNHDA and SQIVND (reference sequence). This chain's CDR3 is CASREGSTNEKLFF. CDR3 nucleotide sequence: TGTGCCAGTAGAGAGGGCTCAACTAATGAAAAACTGTTTTTT.

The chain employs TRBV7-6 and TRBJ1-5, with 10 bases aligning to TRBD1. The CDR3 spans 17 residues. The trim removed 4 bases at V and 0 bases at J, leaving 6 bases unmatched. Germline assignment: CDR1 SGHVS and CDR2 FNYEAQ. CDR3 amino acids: CASSSRTGGISNQPQHF. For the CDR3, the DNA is TGTGCCAGCAGCTCCCGGACAGGGGGTATTAGCAATCAGCCCCAGCATTTT.

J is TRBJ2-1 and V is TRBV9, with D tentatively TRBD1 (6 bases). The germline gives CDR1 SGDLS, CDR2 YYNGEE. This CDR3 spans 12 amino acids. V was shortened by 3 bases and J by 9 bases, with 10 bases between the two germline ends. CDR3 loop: CASSAQGIEQFF. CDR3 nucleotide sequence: TGTGCCAGCAGCGCTCAGGGGATTGAGCAGTTCTTC.

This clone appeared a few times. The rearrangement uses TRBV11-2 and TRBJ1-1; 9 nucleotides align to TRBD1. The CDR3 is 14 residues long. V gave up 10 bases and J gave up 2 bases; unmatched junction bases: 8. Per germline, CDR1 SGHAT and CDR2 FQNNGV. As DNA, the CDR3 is TGTGCCACCACCGCGGGACAGGGTAACACTGAAGCTTTCTTT. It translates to CATTAGQGNTEAFF. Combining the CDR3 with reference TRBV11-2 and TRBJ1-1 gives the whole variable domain EAGVAQSPRYKIIEKRQSVAFWCNPISGHATLYWYQQILGQGPKLLIQFQNNGVVDDSQLPKDRFSAERLKGVDSTLKIQPAKLEDSAVYLCATTAGQGNTEAFFGQGTRLTVV.

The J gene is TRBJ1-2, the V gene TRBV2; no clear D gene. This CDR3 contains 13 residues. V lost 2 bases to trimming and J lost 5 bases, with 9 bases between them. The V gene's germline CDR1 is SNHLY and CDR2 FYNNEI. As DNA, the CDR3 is TGTGCCAGCAGTGAAATGCGGGAGTATGGCTACACCTTC. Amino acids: CASSEMREYGYTF. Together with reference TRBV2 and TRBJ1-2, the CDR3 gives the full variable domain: EPEVTQTPSHQVTQMGQEVILRCVPISNHLYFYWYRQILGQKVEFLVSFYNNEISEKSEIFDDQFSVERPDGSNFTLKIRSTKLEDSAMYFCASSEMREYGYTFGSGTRLTVV.

In DNA form, the CDR3 reads TGTGCCAGCAGTGAATATTTTGCTGCCAGCGGGGCCCAAGAGACCCAGTACTTC. Its translation: CASSEYFAASGAQETQYF. V gene TRBV25-1 combines with J gene TRBJ2-5; 7 bases match TRBD2. Germline V gene sequence: CDR1 MGHDK, CDR2 SYGVNS. After removal of 0 bases from V and 1 base from J, the junction contained 11 bases not matched to a gene. The CDR3 sequence is 18 residues long.

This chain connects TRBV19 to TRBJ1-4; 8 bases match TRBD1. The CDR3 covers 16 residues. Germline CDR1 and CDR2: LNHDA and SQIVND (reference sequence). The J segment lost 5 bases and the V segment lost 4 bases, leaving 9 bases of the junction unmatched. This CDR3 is CASSTPGTGANEKLFF. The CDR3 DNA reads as TGTGCCAGTAGTACTCCCGGGACAGGCGCAAATGAAAAACTGTTTTTT.

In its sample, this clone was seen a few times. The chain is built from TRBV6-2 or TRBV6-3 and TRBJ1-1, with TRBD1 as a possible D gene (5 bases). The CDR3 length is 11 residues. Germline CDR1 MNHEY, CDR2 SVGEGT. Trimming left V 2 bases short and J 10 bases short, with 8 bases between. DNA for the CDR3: TGTGCCAGCAGTTACCGGGGGACAGCTTTCTTT. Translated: CASSYRGTAFF.

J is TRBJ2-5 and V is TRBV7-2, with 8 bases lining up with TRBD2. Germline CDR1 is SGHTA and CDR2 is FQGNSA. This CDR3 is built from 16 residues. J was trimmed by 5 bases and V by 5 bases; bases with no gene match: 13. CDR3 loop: CASSPQGLGAGETQYF. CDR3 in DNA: TGTGCCAGCAGCCCCCAGGGACTAGGTGCCGGGGAGACCCAGTACTTC.

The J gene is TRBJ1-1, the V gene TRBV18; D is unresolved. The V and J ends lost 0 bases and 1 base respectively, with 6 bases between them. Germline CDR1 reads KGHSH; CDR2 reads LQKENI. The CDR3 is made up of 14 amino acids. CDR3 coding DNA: TGTGCCAGCTCACCACCATCCGGGAACACTGAAGCTTTCTTT. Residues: CASSPPSGNTEAFF.

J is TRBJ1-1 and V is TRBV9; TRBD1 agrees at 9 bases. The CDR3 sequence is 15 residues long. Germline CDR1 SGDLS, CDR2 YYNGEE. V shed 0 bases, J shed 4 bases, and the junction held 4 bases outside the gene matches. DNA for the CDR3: TGTGCCAGCAGCGTAGGACAGGGGGGCCCCACTGAAGCTTTCTTT. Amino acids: CASSVGQGGPTEAFF.

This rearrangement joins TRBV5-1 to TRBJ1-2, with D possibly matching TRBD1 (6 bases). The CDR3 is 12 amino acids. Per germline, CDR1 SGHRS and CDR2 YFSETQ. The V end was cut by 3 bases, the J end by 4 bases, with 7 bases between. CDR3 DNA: TGCGCCAGCAGCTCAGGGGTCTATGGCTACACCTTC. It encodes CASSSGVYGYTF.

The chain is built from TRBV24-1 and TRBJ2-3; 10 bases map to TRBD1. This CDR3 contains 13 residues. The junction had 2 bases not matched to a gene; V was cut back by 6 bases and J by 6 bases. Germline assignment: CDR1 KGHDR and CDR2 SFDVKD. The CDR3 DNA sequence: TGTGCCACCAGTCGGACAGGGGGTGATACGCAGTATTTT. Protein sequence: CATSRTGGDTQYF.

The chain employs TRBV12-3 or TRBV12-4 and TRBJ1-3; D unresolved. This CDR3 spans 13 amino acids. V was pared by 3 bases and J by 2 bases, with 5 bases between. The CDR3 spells CASSFYTGNTIYF. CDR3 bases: TGTGCCAGCAGTTTCTATACTGGAAACACCATATATTTT.

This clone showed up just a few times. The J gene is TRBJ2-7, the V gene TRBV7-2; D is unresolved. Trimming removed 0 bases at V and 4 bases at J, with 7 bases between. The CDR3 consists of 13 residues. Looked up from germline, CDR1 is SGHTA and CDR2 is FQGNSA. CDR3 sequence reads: CASSLARSYEQYF. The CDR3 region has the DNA TGTGCCAGCAGCTTAGCGCGATCTTACGAGCAGTACTTC.

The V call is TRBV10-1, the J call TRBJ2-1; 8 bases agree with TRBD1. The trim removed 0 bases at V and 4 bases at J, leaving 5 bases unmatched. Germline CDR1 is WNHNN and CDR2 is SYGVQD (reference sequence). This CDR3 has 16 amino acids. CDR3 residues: CASSESKGQVYNEQFF. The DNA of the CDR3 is TGCGCCAGCAGTGAGTCGAAGGGACAGGTGTACAATGAGCAGTTCTTC.

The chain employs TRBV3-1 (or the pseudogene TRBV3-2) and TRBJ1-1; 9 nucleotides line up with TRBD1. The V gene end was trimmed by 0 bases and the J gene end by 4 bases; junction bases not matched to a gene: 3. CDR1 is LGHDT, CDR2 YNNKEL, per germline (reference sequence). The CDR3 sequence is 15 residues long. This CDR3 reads CASSQEDRGSTEAFF. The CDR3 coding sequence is TGTGCCAGCAGCCAAGAGGACAGGGGATCCACTGAAGCTTTCTTT.

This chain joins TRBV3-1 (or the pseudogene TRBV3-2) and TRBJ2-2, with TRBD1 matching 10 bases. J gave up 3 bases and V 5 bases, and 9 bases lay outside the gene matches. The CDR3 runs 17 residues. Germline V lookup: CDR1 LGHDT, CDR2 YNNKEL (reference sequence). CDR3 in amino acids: CASSSRQGALDTGELFF. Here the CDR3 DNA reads TGTGCCAGCAGCTCGCGACAGGGGGCACTGGACACCGGGGAGCTGTTTTTT.

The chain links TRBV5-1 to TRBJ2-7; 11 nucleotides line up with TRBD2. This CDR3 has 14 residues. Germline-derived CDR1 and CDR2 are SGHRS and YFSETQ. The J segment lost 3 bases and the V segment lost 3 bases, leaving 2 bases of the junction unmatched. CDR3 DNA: TGCGCCAGCAGCTCCGGGACTAGCGGCTACGAGCAGTACTTC. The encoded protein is CASSSGTSGYEQYF.

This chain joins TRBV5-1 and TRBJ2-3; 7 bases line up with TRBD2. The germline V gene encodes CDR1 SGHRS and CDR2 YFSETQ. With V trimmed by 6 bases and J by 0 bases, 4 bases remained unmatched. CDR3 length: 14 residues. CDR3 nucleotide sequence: TGCGCCAGCAAGACTAGCCCTAGCACAGATACGCAGTATTTT. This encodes CASKTSPSTDTQYF.

CDR3 sequence: CASKGQGGNSPLHF. The CDR3 region has the DNA TGTGCCAGTAAGGGGCAGGGTGGTAATTCACCCCTCCACTTT. The V call is TRBV19, the J call TRBJ1-6; tentatively, D is TRBD1 (5 bases). Germline assignment: CDR1 LNHDA and CDR2 SQIVND (reference sequence). This CDR3 is built from 14 residues. V lost 7 bases and J 6 bases, leaving 13 bases between the germline ends.

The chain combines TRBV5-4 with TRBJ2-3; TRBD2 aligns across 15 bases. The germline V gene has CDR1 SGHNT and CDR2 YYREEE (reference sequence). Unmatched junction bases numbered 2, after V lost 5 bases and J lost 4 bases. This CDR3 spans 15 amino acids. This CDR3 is CASSRTSGGADTQYF. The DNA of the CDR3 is TGTGCCAGCAGTCGGACTAGCGGGGGGGCAGATACGCAGTATTTT.

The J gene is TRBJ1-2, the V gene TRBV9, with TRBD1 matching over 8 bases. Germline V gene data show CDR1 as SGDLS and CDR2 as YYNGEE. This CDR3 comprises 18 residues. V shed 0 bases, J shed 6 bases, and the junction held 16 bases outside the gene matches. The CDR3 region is CASSVEVYPSQGAHGYTF. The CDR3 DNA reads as TGTGCCAGCAGCGTAGAGGTCTATCCCTCGCAGGGGGCGCATGGCTACACCTTC.

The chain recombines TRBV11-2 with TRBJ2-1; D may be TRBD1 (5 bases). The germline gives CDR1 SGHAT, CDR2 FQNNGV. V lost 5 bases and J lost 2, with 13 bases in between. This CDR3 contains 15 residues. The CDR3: CASSLGQGAYNEQFF. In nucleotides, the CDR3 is TGTGCCAGCAGCCTCGGCCAGGGCGCCTACAATGAGCAGTTCTTC.

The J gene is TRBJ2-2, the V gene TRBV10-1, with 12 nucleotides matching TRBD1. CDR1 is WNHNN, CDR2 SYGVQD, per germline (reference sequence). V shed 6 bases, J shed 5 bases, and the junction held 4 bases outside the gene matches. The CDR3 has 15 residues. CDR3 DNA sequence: TGCGCCAGCAGCCGGGACAGGGGGCATACCGGGGAGCTGTTTTTT. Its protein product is CASSRDRGHTGELFF.